These 32 T cell receptor beta chains came from one sample sequenced in a study of tumour-infiltrating T cells in Burkitt lymphoma. The repertoire was sequenced with immunoSEQ multiplex PCR; TCRdb's copy has only in-frame clones and lacks some. The repertoire has around 45,000 clones, around 30% of them found once; the top ten carry 2.9%. The sample comprised tumor tissue. These receptors came from a human donor with Burkitt lymphoma.

This clone has only a few counts. The rearrangement uses TRBV11-2 and TRBJ1-2; D not certain. V shed 1 base and J shed 3 bases, with 12 bases lying between them. The CDR3 covers 15 residues. Germline CDR1 and CDR2: SGHAT and FQNNGV. CDR3 sequence (DNA): TGTGCCAGCAGCTTAGGTGTGGGCGCCGACTATGGCTACACCTTC. Protein product: CASSLGVGADYGYTF. The full variable domain, its missing parts supplied by reference TRBV11-2 and TRBJ1-2, is EAGVAQSPRYKIIEKRQSVAFWCNPISGHATLYWYQQILGQGPKLLIQFQNNGVVDDSQLPKDRFSAERLKGVDSTLKIQPAKLEDSAVYLCASSLGVGADYGYTFGSGTRLTVV.

This clone has only a few counts. Here the CDR3 reads CASSLYDKGYTF. CDR3 DNA sequence: TGTGCCAGCAGCTTATACGACAAAGGCTACACCTTC. This rearrangement joins TRBV7-2 to TRBJ1-2, with D unclear. The CDR3 is made up of 12 amino acids. Between the trimmed V and J ends, which lost 2 bases and 8 bases, there was a span of 9 bases. CDR1 SGHTA and CDR2 FQGNSA come from the germline V gene. Complete variable domain (other parts from reference TRBV7-2 and TRBJ1-2): GAGVSQSPSNKVTEKGKDVELRCDPISGHTALYWYRQSLGQGLEFLIYFQGNSAPDKSGLPSDRFSAERTGGSVSTLTIQRTQQEDSAVYLCASSLYDKGYTFGSGTRLTVV.

This clone was detected a few times. The V gene is TRBV28, the J gene TRBJ1-6; no definite D call. V was cut by 2 bases and J by 9 bases, with 8 bases left in between. Germline V CDR1 and CDR2: MDHEN, SYDVKM. The CDR3 covers 13 residues. The CDR3 sequence: CASSLDHSSPLHF. CDR3 DNA: TGTGCCAGCAGTTTAGACCACAGTTCACCCCTCCACTTT. Looking up the rest from reference TRBV28 and TRBJ1-6 gives the full variable domain: DVKVTQSSRYLVKRTGEKVFLECVQDMDHENMFWYRQDPGLGLRLIYFSYDVKMKEKGDIPEGYSVSREKKERFSLILESASTNQTSMYLCASSLDHSSPLHFGNGTRLTVT.

This chain connects TRBV19 to TRBJ1-3; D might be TRBD1 (5 bases). This CDR3 is built from 14 residues. The V and J ends lost 2 bases and 3 bases respectively, with 8 bases between them. The V gene's germline CDR1 is LNHDA and CDR2 SQIVND (reference sequence). CDR3 in amino acids: CASSIQGVGNTIYF. The DNA for the CDR3 is TGTGCCAGTAGTATACAAGGGGTTGGAAACACCATATATTTT.

The chain recombines TRBV29-1 with TRBJ2-3; 11 bases match TRBD2. There are 14 residues in the CDR3. Germline CDR1 and CDR2: SQVTM and ANQGSEA. CDR3 region: CGSGSGGALDTQYF. CDR3 DNA: TGCGGCAGCGGTAGCGGGGGGGCCTTAGATACGCAGTATTTT.

In its sample, this clone was seen a few times. This chain connects TRBV5-5 to TRBJ1-2; D is uncertain. CDR3 length: 15 residues. Germline lookup yields CDR1 SGHKS and CDR2 YYEKEE (reference sequence). V was clipped by 1 base and J by 0 bases, with 10 bases between them. The CDR3 is CASSLMGDTNYGYTF. Here the CDR3 DNA reads TGTGCCAGCAGCTTGATGGGAGATACTAACTATGGCTACACCTTC.

A few counts support this clone. CDR3: CASSLGGLDRIYGYTF. The CDR3 nucleotides are TGTGCCAGCAGCTTGGGGGGACTCGACAGGATCTATGGCTACACCTTC. V and J are TRBV5-6 and TRBJ1-2; tentatively, D is TRBD1 (6 bases). Trimming removed 0 bases at V and 4 bases at J, with 16 bases between. CDR1 is SGHDT and CDR2 is YYEEEE in the germline V gene. CDR3 length: 16 residues.

The table lists this clone with a count of one. The chain recombines TRBV6-6 with TRBJ2-7; D is ambiguous. From germline, CDR1 is MNHNY and CDR2 SVGAGI (reference sequence). Trimming took 0 bases from V and 6 from J, leaving 9 bases between them. The CDR3 loop spans 13 amino acids. This CDR3 reads CASSYSLLSEQYF. As DNA, the CDR3 is TGTGCCAGCAGTTACTCACTATTGAGCGAGCAGTACTTC.

This clone was recorded a few times. The chain couples TRBV6-5 to TRBJ1-2; D uncertain. The CDR3 is 15 amino acids. V was trimmed by 6 bases and J by 0 bases, leaving 14 bases between them. CDR1 is MNHEY and CDR2 is SVGAGI in the germline V gene. The CDR3 loop reads CASSPTWETNYGYTF. The CDR3 nucleotides are TGTGCCAGCAGCCCAACTTGGGAAACTAACTATGGCTACACCTTC.

The chain recombines TRBV6-1 with TRBJ1-2; 7 bases line up with TRBD1. Germline CDR1 is MNHNS and CDR2 is SASEGT. The V gene end was trimmed by 8 bases and the J gene end by 3 bases; junction bases not matched to a gene: 0. This CDR3 is 11 amino acids long. CDR3 sequence: CASGTDYGYTF. CDR3 bases: TGTGCCAGCGGGACAGACTATGGCTACACCTTC.

This clone showed up just a few times. The chain is built from TRBV20-1 and TRBJ2-5; D perhaps matches TRBD2 (5 bases). V was cut by 4 bases and J by 5 bases, with 8 bases left in between. Germline values: CDR1 DFQATT, CDR2 SNEGSKA (reference sequence). This CDR3 contains 11 residues. This CDR3 is CSAIKRETQYF. In nucleotides, the CDR3 is TGCAGTGCTATTAAGCGGGAGACCCAGTACTTC.

The chain uses TRBV5-4 and TRBJ2-3; 11 positions match TRBD2. Germline V gene data show CDR1 as SGHNT and CDR2 as YYREEE (reference sequence). V lost 5 bases to trimming and J lost 2 bases; unmatched junction nucleotides: 4. The CDR3 sequence is 15 residues long. CDR3 sequence: CASRPLAGVTDTQYF. The CDR3 DNA is TGTGCCAGCAGACCACTAGCGGGGGTCACAGATACGCAGTATTTT.

The chain recombines TRBV13 with TRBJ2-5; D gene ambiguous. This CDR3 is built from 14 residues. Germline V gives CDR1 PRHDT, CDR2 FYEKMQ (reference sequence). V lost 0 bases and J lost 1, with 6 bases in between. This CDR3 reads CASSLGVTQETQYF. The CDR3 region has the DNA TGTGCCAGCAGCTTAGGCGTAACCCAAGAGACCCAGTACTTC.

This clone was seen more than once but under ten times. The chain recombines TRBV6-5 with TRBJ2-7; TRBD1 agrees at 9 bases. Germline V gives CDR1 MNHEY, CDR2 SVGAGI. The V segment lost 5 bases and the J segment 4 bases; nucleotides outside the gene matches: 6. There are 14 residues in the CDR3. This CDR3 reads CASSDRDRAYEQYF. For the CDR3, the DNA is TGTGCCAGCAGTGACCGGGACAGGGCGTACGAGCAGTACTTC.

This clone appeared a few times. This chain connects TRBV2 to TRBJ2-3; no firm D call. CDR1 is SNHLY, CDR2 FYNNEI, per germline. V shed 8 bases and J shed 6 bases, with 15 bases lying between them. The CDR3 runs 13 residues. Here the CDR3 reads CASEDGVGDTQYF. The DNA for the CDR3 is TGTGCCAGCGAGGATGGGGTCGGTGATACGCAGTATTTT. Based on the CDR3 plus reference TRBV2 and TRBJ2-3, the full variable domain is EPEVTQTPSHQVTQMGQEVILRCVPISNHLYFYWYRQILGQKVEFLVSFYNNEISEKSEIFDDQFSVERPDGSNFTLKIRSTKLEDSAMYFCASEDGVGDTQYFGPGTRLTVL.

The CDR3 bases are TGTGCCAGCAGGCCCCAGGCGGTAAGCTCCTACGAGCAGTACTTC. The encoded protein is CASRPQAVSSYEQYF. The genes are TRBV6-1 and TRBJ2-7; no definite D call. The germline CDR1 and CDR2 sequences are MNHNS and SASEGT. The CDR3 is 15 amino acids. Trimming shortened V by 6 bases and J by 0 bases, and 15 bases separated the two germline ends.

The chain joins TRBV6-5 to TRBJ1-1; D not certain. Trimming cost V 2 bases and J 5 bases, with 6 bases left between them. Germline V gives CDR1 MNHEY, CDR2 SVGAGI. The CDR3 is made up of 12 amino acids. CDR3 sequence reads: CASSYAGTEAFF. DNA for the CDR3: TGTGCCAGCAGTTACGCGGGGACTGAAGCTTTCTTT.

The chain uses TRBV7-9 and TRBJ2-5; 10 bases agree with TRBD1. V lost 4 bases, J lost 3 bases, and 2 bases stayed unmatched. Germline assignment: CDR1 SEHNR and CDR2 FQNEAQ (reference sequence). The CDR3 runs 14 residues. CDR3 residues: CASSSGTGEETQYF. The CDR3 DNA sequence: TGTGCCAGCAGCTCCGGGACAGGGGAAGAGACCCAGTACTTC.

This chain's CDR3 is CASSISVTYDNEQFF. Here the CDR3 DNA reads TGTGCCAGTAGTATCTCGGTGACCTACGACAATGAGCAGTTCTTC. The J gene is TRBJ2-1, the V gene TRBV19; no reliable D call. CDR3 length: 15 amino acids. Germline CDR1 LNHDA, CDR2 SQIVND (reference sequence). V was trimmed by 3 bases and J by 5 bases, leaving 14 bases between them.

This clone was counted a few times. Compared with germline, one end of the junction differs, possibly owing to a read error. This chain joins TRBV10-3 and TRBJ1-6; 7 nucleotides agree with TRBD1. Germline V CDR1 and CDR2: ENHRY, SYGVKD. The CDR3 is made up of 12 amino acids. The CDR3 DNA is TGTGCCAGCAGTACAGGGGATTCACCCCTCCACTTT. It translates to CASSTGDSPLHF.

The chain uses TRBV5-1 and TRBJ1-1; possibly TRBD1 for D (6 bases). The V gene's germline CDR1 is SGHRS and CDR2 YFSETQ. The CDR3 runs 14 residues. V was shortened by 4 bases and J by 7 bases, with 17 bases between the two germline ends. This chain's CDR3 is CASSPSGELGEAFF. DNA of the CDR3: TGCGCCAGCAGCCCGTCAGGGGAGTTGGGTGAAGCTTTCTTT.

This chain joins TRBV6-5 and TRBJ2-7, with 10 positions matching TRBD2. Germline-derived CDR1 and CDR2 are MNHEY and SVGAGI. Unmatched junction bases numbered 2, after V lost 6 bases and J lost 0 bases. The CDR3 sequence is 14 residues long. CDR3 sequence: CASRRTSGSYEQYF. CDR3 bases: TGTGCCAGCAGGAGGACTAGCGGCTCCTACGAGCAGTACTTC.

This clone was seen only a few times. V gene TRBV7-2 combines with J gene TRBJ1-2; D is possibly TRBD1 (5 bases). Trimming removed 4 bases from V and 8 bases from J, with 20 bases in between. The CDR3 is 15 residues long. Germline CDR1 reads SGHTA; CDR2 reads FQGNSA. The DNA of the CDR3 is TGTGCCAGCAGCTCCCGGACGGGACCTTGGGGGGGCTACACCTTC. It yields the protein CASSSRTGPWGGYTF.

The chain combines TRBV5-4 with TRBJ2-2, with D possibly TRBD2 on 6 matching bases. This CDR3 spans 14 amino acids. Germline V gene data show CDR1 as SGHNT and CDR2 as YYREEE (reference sequence). V gave up 6 bases and J gave up 5 bases, with 14 bases separating them. The CDR3 sequence: CASTHGGRTGELFF. DNA of the CDR3: TGTGCCAGCACCCACGGGGGTAGGACCGGGGAGCTGTTTTTT.

The V and J genes are TRBV7-9 and TRBJ2-7; no clear D. Germline-derived CDR1 and CDR2 are SEHNR and FQNEAQ (reference sequence). V lost 1 base to trimming and J lost 5 bases, with 9 bases between them. This CDR3 comprises 13 residues. This CDR3 is CASSLVGTDEQYF. As DNA, the CDR3 is TGTGCCAGCAGCTTAGTCGGCACCGACGAGCAGTACTTC.

The genes are TRBV19 and TRBJ1-6; D call uncertain. This CDR3 has 13 residues. Germline V CDR1 and CDR2: LNHDA, SQIVND (reference sequence). Trimming pared 5 bases from V and 9 bases from J, leaving 11 bases between. The CDR3 nucleotides read TGTGCCAGTAGTGTCGAAGAAGGTTCACCCCTCCACTTT. Encoded protein: CASSVEEGSPLHF.

This clone was seen a few times. This chain connects TRBV11-2 to TRBJ2-1; maybe TRBD2 (5 bases). The CDR3 is made up of 16 amino acids. V lost 4 bases and J 0 bases, leaving 13 bases between the germline ends. The germline CDR1 and CDR2 sequences are SGHAT and FQNNGV. The chain's CDR3 is CASSYELGSSYNEQFF. For the CDR3, the DNA is TGTGCCAGCAGCTACGAATTGGGGAGCTCCTACAATGAGCAGTTCTTC.

The chain uses TRBV5-5 and TRBJ2-1, with 9 bases matching TRBD1. This CDR3 is 13 amino acids long. J was trimmed by 8 bases and V by 5 bases; bases with no gene match: 5. CDR1 is SGHKS and CDR2 is YYEKEE in the germline V gene (reference sequence). The CDR3 spells CASRVQGAYEQFF. CDR3 coding DNA: TGTGCCAGCAGGGTACAGGGGGCATATGAGCAGTTCTTC.

This chain uses TRBV4-3 with TRBJ1-4, with TRBD1 as a possible D gene (5 bases). The CDR3 sequence is 15 residues long. Germline CDR1 reads LGHNA; CDR2 reads YSLEER. Trimming left V 5 bases short and J 1 base short, with 11 bases between. This chain's CDR3 is CASSSSRGTNEKLFF. CDR3 DNA: TGCGCCAGCAGCTCAAGTAGGGGAACTAATGAAAAACTGTTTTTT.

The chain uses TRBV7-9 and TRBJ1-6; 8 bases fit TRBD1. Trimming cost V 6 bases and J 5 bases; bases outside gene matches: 12. The V gene's germline CDR1 is SEHNR and CDR2 FQNEAQ (reference sequence). There are 17 residues in the CDR3. This CDR3 reads CASSARDRGANNSPLHF. CDR3 DNA sequence: TGTGCCAGCAGTGCCCGAGACAGGGGCGCCAATAATTCACCCCTCCACTTT. The variable domain in full, completed from reference TRBV7-9 and TRBJ1-6, reads DTGVSQNPRHKITKRGQNVTFRCDPISEHNRLYWYRQTLGQGPEFLTYFQNEAQLEKSRLLSDRFSAERPKGSFSTLEIQRTEQGDSAMYLCASSARDRGANNSPLHFGNGTRLTVT.

This chain links TRBV7-5 with TRBJ1-5. TRBV7-5 is tagged as a pseudogene. The CDR3 loop spans 14 amino acids. CDR3 in DNA: TGTGCCAGAAGCTTAGGGGGGGGCAATCAGCCCCAGCATTTT. It specifies CARSLGGGNQPQHF.

There are a few counts of this clone. The V call is TRBV7-9, the J call TRBJ1-4, with a tentative D call TRBD1 (5 bases). Germline V gene lookup returns CDR1 SEHNR and CDR2 FQNEAQ (reference sequence). The CDR3 totals 14 residues. Trimming took off 4 bases at V and 11 bases at J, with 17 bases between the two ends. CDR3 in DNA: TGTGCCAGCAGCTCCCAGACAGTGCCTGGGAAACTGTTTTTT. Protein product: CASSSQTVPGKLFF.